The 10 T cell receptor beta chains below come from one sample, sequenced in a study of blood T cell repertoires in COVID-19 (dated by TCRdb to 2020 to 2022). The library was generated by the immunoSEQ multiplex PCR assay. In TCRdb, the immuneACCESS table is reduced to in-frame sequences with V and J assigned. These tables do not hold every clone; where another copy was compared, an unresolved V gene accounts for under half, and the others remain unexplained. Across this sample there are some 320,000 clones, with roughly 86% seen only once. The ten largest account for 2.5% to 3.5% of the sample. The sequenced sample consisted of PBMCs or T cells enriched from blood (not recorded which). All receptors derive from a woman in her forties or fifties who had been exposed to COVID-19.

The rearrangement links TRBV6-5 to TRBJ1-2; possibly TRBD1 for D (5 bases). V lost 6 bases to trimming and J lost 1 base, with 15 bases between them. There are 15 residues in the CDR3. Germline assignment: CDR1 MNHEY and CDR2 SVGAGI. The DNA of the CDR3 is TGTGCCAGCAGGGACACAGGATGGGGTAACTATGGCTACACCTTC. It translates to CASRDTGWGNYGYTF.

The chain is built from TRBV18 and TRBJ2-1; 7 bases agree with TRBD2. V gave up 3 bases and J gave up 14 bases; unmatched junction bases: 10. Germline V gene data show CDR1 as KGHSH and CDR2 as LQKENI. This CDR3 comprises 13 residues. The CDR3: CASSPGRTRGEFF. The CDR3 nucleotides are TGTGCCAGCTCACCGGGGAGGACCCGGGGGGAGTTCTTC.

The chain is built from TRBV2 and TRBJ2-5; TRBD2 aligns across 7 bases. This CDR3 comprises 16 residues. Germline CDR1 is SNHLY and CDR2 is FYNNEI. V shed 6 bases and J 5 bases; nucleotides not matched to a gene: 15. The CDR3 DNA is TGTGCCAGCAGCCCAGGGCGAACGGGGGGTGGGGAGACCCAGTACTTC. Translating it yields CASSPGRTGGGETQYF.

The chain employs TRBV7-6 and TRBJ2-7; TRBD2 agrees at 8 bases. Germline lookup yields CDR1 SGHVS and CDR2 FNYEAQ. The CDR3 consists of 14 residues. The V and J ends lost 5 bases and 3 bases, in that order; junction bases with no gene match: 6. The CDR3 region is CASSRGGSHYEQYF. CDR3 DNA sequence: TGTGCCAGCAGCCGCGGGGGGTCCCACTACGAGCAGTACTTC. Full variable domain (remainder filled in from reference TRBV7-6 and TRBJ2-7): GAGVSQSPRYKVTKRGQDVALRCDPISGHVSLYWYRQALGQGPEFLTYFNYEAQQDKSGLPNDRFSAERPEGSISTLTIQRTEQRDSAMYRCASSRGGSHYEQYFGPGTRLTVT.

This chain links TRBV19 with TRBJ2-3; D is ambiguous. Trimming removed 5 bases from V and 0 bases from J, with 9 bases in between. Per the germline V gene, CDR1 is LNHDA and CDR2 is SQIVND (reference sequence). The CDR3 contains 14 residues. The CDR3 loop reads CASSARTSTDTQYF. The CDR3 DNA is TGTGCCAGTAGTGCGAGAACTAGCACAGATACGCAGTATTTT.

The CDR3 sequence is CASSIRSDAYNEQFF. The CDR3 region has the DNA TGTGCCAGTAGTATCCGCAGCGACGCTTACAATGAGCAGTTCTTC. J is TRBJ2-1 and V is TRBV19; D not certain. This CDR3 is built from 15 residues. CDR1 LNHDA and CDR2 SQIVND come from the germline V gene (reference sequence). Between the trimmed V and J ends, which lost 3 bases and 4 bases, there was a span of 13 bases.

This sequence joins TRBV3-1 (or the pseudogene TRBV3-2) and TRBJ1-1; D possibly corresponds to TRBD1 (6 bases). The V and J ends lost 1 base and 1 base respectively, with 7 bases between them. This CDR3 has 14 amino acids. Germline loops: CDR1 LGHDT, CDR2 YNNKEL (reference sequence). Written as DNA, the CDR3 is TGTGCCAGCAGCCAAGTGGGGGCGAACACTGAAGCTTTCTTT. Translating gives CASSQVGANTEAFF.

J is TRBJ1-4 and V is TRBV5-1, with D possibly matching TRBD1 (6 bases). Germline-derived CDR1 and CDR2 are SGHRS and YFSETQ. V was pared by 0 bases and J by 4 bases, with 10 bases between. This CDR3 has 15 amino acids. CDR3 bases: TGCGCCAGCAGCTTGGATACAGGGCTTAATGAAAAACTGTTTTTT. It specifies CASSLDTGLNEKLFF.

The chain recombines TRBV19 with TRBJ1-5; a weak D match, TRBD1 (5 bases). CDR3 size: 15 residues. The V end was cut by 7 bases, the J end by 0 bases, with 13 bases between. Germline V gene sequence: CDR1 LNHDA, CDR2 SQIVND (reference sequence). CDR3 DNA sequence: TGTGCCAGTACCCGCGGGGGATCTAGCAATCAGCCCCAGCATTTT. Its protein product is CASTRGGSSNQPQHF.

The chain has TRBV11-2 and TRBJ1-5; no firm D call. The V end was cut by 0 bases, the J end by 7 bases, with 7 bases between. In germline, CDR1 is SGHAT, CDR2 FQNNGV. CDR3 length: 13 amino acids. The CDR3 region has the DNA TGTGCCAGCAGCTTAGAAGGCGGGCAGCCCCAGCATTTT. It yields the protein CASSLEGGQPQHF.